This T cell receptor (beta chain) originates from a study of cytomegalovirus exposure and HLA in healthy donors. Points from the study as a whole: It was reported that TCR beta sequences correctly inferred the HLA-A and HLA-B alleles for most subjects. Usually a TCR sequence was rare, but some public TCRs were found in many donors. Solely CMV serostatus was available to characterize immune exposure.

Trimming shortened V by 1 base and J by 3 bases, and 6 bases separated the two germline ends. The germline gives CDR1 SGHRS, CDR2 YFSETQ. CDR3 size: 13 residues. About this clone itself: Its antigen remains unknown.

13 Jbeta primers and 60 Vbeta primers were used for the PCR. The repertoire was sequenced with immunoSEQ multiplex PCR; TCRdb's copy has only in-frame clones and lacks some. The sample contains 150,000 to 170,000 clones, about 74% of which appear only once. The specimen was PBMCs. The sequence was collected from a woman aged 40 to 50 in good health and CMV-seronegative. The gene calls are TRBV5-1 and TRBJ2-3; D gene uncertain. This CDR3 reads CASSLQVTDTQYF. In nucleotides, the CDR3 is TGCGCCAGCAGCTTGCAGGTTACAGATACGCAGTATTTT.